The rows below give T cell receptor beta chains drawn from one sample of a study of T cells after yellow fever vaccination. TCRdb re-analysed the 5' RACE reads in MiXCR, keeping a single row per CDR3 protein. The sample carries a few hundred thousand distinct CDR3 sequences, about 9.5% recorded once. The starting material was PBMCs, obtained on the day of the first yellow fever vaccination. The receptors here all came from a young man who received the YFV17D yellow fever vaccine. Both conserved end residues are part of each CDR3. D genes are given only for firm matches. Clone size is shown for a subset of rows, as once, few, many or a class of expanded clone.

NA	NA	TRBV19	TRBJ1-1	TGTGCCAGTAGTATTTCTGGAGCGAACACTGAAGCTTTCTTT	CASSISGANTEAFF
NA	NA	TRBV2	TRBJ2-7	TGTGCCAGCCGAACGGGGTTCACTTACGAGCAGTACTTC	CASRTGFTYEQYF
few	NA	TRBV5-1	TRBJ2-1	TGCGCCAGCAGCCCCCGGGACACTTCCTACAATGAGCAGTTCTTC	CASSPRDTSYNEQFF
NA	NA	TRBV25-1	TRBJ2-1	TGTGCCAGCAGTGACTACACGGACTCCTACAATGAGCAGTTCTTC	CASSDYTDSYNEQFF
NA	NA	TRBV20-1	TRBJ2-1	TGCAGCCCTCTAGGGGGAGGTCCCCTGGCAAATGAGCAGTTCTTC	CSPLGGGPLANEQFF
many	TRBD1	TRBV6-5	TRBJ1-1	TGTGCCAGCAGTTACTCGGGGACAGGTGAAGCTTTCTTT	CASSYSGTGEAFF
few	TRBD2	TRBV20-1	TRBJ2-3	TGCAGTGCTGCCGCGGGGGGCCGCACAGATACGCAGTATTTT	CSAAAGGRTDTQYF
NA	TRBD2	TRBV12-3/TRBV12-4	TRBJ2-1	TGTGCCAGCAGTCCTTCCTCGGGACTAGACAATGAGCAGTTCTTC	CASSPSSGLDNEQFF
NA	NA	TRBV4-3	TRBJ2-7	TGCGCCAGCAGCCAAGATTGGACCCCAGGGTTGGAGCAGTACTTC	CASSQDWTPGLEQYF
NA	NA	TRBV12-3/TRBV12-4	TRBJ2-7	TGTGCCAGCAGTTCGGCCATCAAGTCGGGGGCGTACTTC	CASSSAIKSGAYF
few	NA	TRBV11-2	TRBJ2-1	TGTGCCAGCAGCTTAGATGGGAGTCACAATGAGCAGTTCTTC	CASSLDGSHNEQFF
few	TRBD2	TRBV11-2	TRBJ2-7	TGTGCCAGCAGCCCCCAGGGTTTGGGCGGGGGGGCCCCCTACGAGCAGTACTTC	CASSPQGLGGGAPYEQYF
few	NA	TRBV15	TRBJ1-6	TGTGCCACCAGCAGAGAGTTGCAAGGGAATTCACCCCTCCACTTT	CATSRELQGNSPLHF
few	NA	TRBV7-3	TRBJ2-6	TGTGCCAGCAGCCCCTTGGGGGGTCTCAGAGGTGGGGCCAACGTCCTGACTTTC	CASSPLGGLRGGANVLTF
few	NA	TRBV15	TRBJ2-1	TGTGCCACCAGCAGAGATCCCCAGGGGAGTGAGCAGTTCTTC	CATSRDPQGSEQFF
NA	NA	TRBV14	TRBJ2-1	TGTGCCAGCAGCCGGGTATCCTACAATGAGCAGTTCTTC	CASSRVSYNEQFF
many	NA	TRBV7-9	TRBJ1-1	TGTGCCAGCAGAGCCCTTTTGGCAATGAACACTGAAGCTTTCTTT	CASRALLAMNTEAFF
many	TRBD1	TRBV5-5	TRBJ1-2	TGTGCCAGCAGCTTTGGGCAGGGGGACTATGGCTACACCTTC	CASSFGQGDYGYTF
NA	NA	TRBV10-3	TRBJ1-1	TGTGCCATCGGCCGGAAGGTTCCTGAAGCTTTCTTT	CAIGRKVPEAFF
NA	TRBD2	TRBV12-3/TRBV12-4	TRBJ2-3	TGTGCCAGCACCTTGAGGCTAGCGGGGGGTTCTACAGATACGCAGTATTTT	CASTLRLAGGSTDTQYF
NA	NA	TRBV30	TRBJ2-2	TGTGCCTGGAACTACTTGGGGGACACCGGGGAGCTGTTTTTT	CAWNYLGDTGELFF
NA	NA	TRBV7-3	TRBJ1-6	TGTGCCAGCAGGGGGGCAGAGAATTCACCCCTCCACTTT	CASRGAENSPLHF
few	NA	TRBV9	TRBJ1-4	TGTGCCAGCAGCGTAGTGGGGAACTCAGGGGAAAAACTGTTTTTT	CASSVVGNSGEKLFF
few	TRBD2	TRBV7-2	TRBJ2-3	TGTGCCAGCAGCCGTTCCGCCAGCGGGGGCTCCGATACGCAGTATTTT	CASSRSASGGSDTQYF
NA	TRBD1	TRBV20-1	TRBJ2-3	TGCAGGGCTACAGGGGGAAGCACAGATACGCAGTATTTT	CRATGGSTDTQYF
few	NA	TRBV4-3	TRBJ1-4	TGCGCCAGCAGCCAAGATCTTTTCGCGGGGAGAAATGAAAAACTGTTTTTT	CASSQDLFAGRNEKLFF
many	NA	TRBV6-2/TRBV6-3	TRBJ2-5	TGTGCCACCTTCTCAGGAGGTGGAGAGACCCAGTACTTC	CATFSGGGETQYF
many	TRBD2	TRBV5-1	TRBJ2-1	TGCGCCAGCAGCACACCTAGCGGGGCCTACAATGAGCAGTTCTTC	CASSTPSGAYNEQFF
NA	NA	TRBV5-1	TRBJ2-3	TGCGCCAGCAGCTTGACGCAACGAGGGGAGTTAGGGGAAGATACGCAGTATTTT	CASSLTQRGELGEDTQYF
NA	TRBD1	TRBV4-2	TRBJ1-2	TGTGCCAGTTCAACAGGGGGGCACTATGGCTACACCTTC	CASSTGGHYGYTF
few	NA	TRBV20-1	TRBJ2-5	TGCAGTGCAAGAAGGGGCAGGGAATCCCCGTTAGCCCAGTACTTC	CSARRGRESPLAQYF
few	TRBD1	TRBV7-9	TRBJ2-1	TGTGCCAGCAGCCTCGGGACAGGGGTTTCCAATGAGCAGTTCTTC	CASSLGTGVSNEQFF
NA	NA	TRBV2	TRBJ1-3	TGTGTCAGCAGTTTAAGCCTTGGGGGCACCATATATTTT	CVSSLSLGGTIYF
few	NA	TRBV7-2	TRBJ1-6	TGTGCCAGCAGCCCGGGGAGGGCCCTCCACTTT	CASSPGRALHF
many	TRBD1	TRBV10-3	TRBJ2-7	TGTGCCATCAGTGAGTACAGGACAGGGCGTTCCTACGAGCAGTACTTC	CAISEYRTGRSYEQYF
NA	TRBD2	TRBV6-4	TRBJ2-5	TGTGCCAGCCCCATACGCGGGGGAGAGACCCAGTACTTC	CASPIRGGETQYF
few	NA	TRBV6-5	TRBJ2-7	TGTGCCAGCAGTTACAGTTATGCACCTTCCTACGAGCAGTACTTC	CASSYSYAPSYEQYF
many	NA	TRBV2	TRBJ1-6	TGTGCCAGCGGCTCTGGAAGCTCCTATAATTCACCCCTCCACTTT	CASGSGSSYNSPLHF
NA	TRBD1	TRBV5-1	TRBJ2-7	TGCGCCAGCAGCTTACAGGGGGGTGACGAGCAGTACTTC	CASSLQGGDEQYF
few	TRBD1	TRBV9	TRBJ1-3	TGTGCCAGCGCCCGGGACAGGGGCCCCAGAACCATATATTTT	CASARDRGPRTIYF
few	NA	TRBV4-3	TRBJ1-1	TGCGCCAGCAGCCCCTTTCTAGGGGCAGAGGGTGAAGCTTTCTTT	CASSPFLGAEGEAFF
many	TRBD2	TRBV7-7	TRBJ2-1	TGTGCCAGCAGCTTGGGGACTAGCCCCTACAATGAGCAGTTCTTC	CASSLGTSPYNEQFF
few	NA	TRBV29-1	TRBJ1-2	TGCAGCGCTGTCCCGCCGGGGTCTGGCTACACCTTC	CSAVPPGSGYTF
many	NA	TRBV14	TRBJ2-5	TGTGCCAGCAGCCTTCGGGCAGGGGAAGAGACCCAGTACTTC	CASSLRAGEETQYF
few	TRBD1	TRBV20-1	TRBJ1-1	TGCAGTGCTATCCCGGACAGGTTGAACACTGAAGCTTTCTTT	CSAIPDRLNTEAFF
few	TRBD2	TRBV3-1	TRBJ2-5	TGTGCCAGCAGCCCCCTCGGTACGGGGGGGCCGGAGACCCAGTACTTC	CASSPLGTGGPETQYF
few	NA	TRBV18	TRBJ1-2	TGTGCCAGCTCACTCGGAATGAGCGATAACTATGGCTACACCTTC	CASSLGMSDNYGYTF
many	NA	TRBV9	TRBJ1-2	TGTGCCAGCTCTGGCTATGGCTACACCTTC	CASSGYGYTF
few	NA	TRBV7-9	TRBJ2-4	TGTGCCAGCAGCCCGTGGTCGACAAACATTCAGTACTTC	CASSPWSTNIQYF
NA	NA	TRBV3-1	TRBJ2-3	TGTGCCAGCAGCTGGTCAGGGAACACAGATACGCAGTATTTT	CASSWSGNTDTQYF